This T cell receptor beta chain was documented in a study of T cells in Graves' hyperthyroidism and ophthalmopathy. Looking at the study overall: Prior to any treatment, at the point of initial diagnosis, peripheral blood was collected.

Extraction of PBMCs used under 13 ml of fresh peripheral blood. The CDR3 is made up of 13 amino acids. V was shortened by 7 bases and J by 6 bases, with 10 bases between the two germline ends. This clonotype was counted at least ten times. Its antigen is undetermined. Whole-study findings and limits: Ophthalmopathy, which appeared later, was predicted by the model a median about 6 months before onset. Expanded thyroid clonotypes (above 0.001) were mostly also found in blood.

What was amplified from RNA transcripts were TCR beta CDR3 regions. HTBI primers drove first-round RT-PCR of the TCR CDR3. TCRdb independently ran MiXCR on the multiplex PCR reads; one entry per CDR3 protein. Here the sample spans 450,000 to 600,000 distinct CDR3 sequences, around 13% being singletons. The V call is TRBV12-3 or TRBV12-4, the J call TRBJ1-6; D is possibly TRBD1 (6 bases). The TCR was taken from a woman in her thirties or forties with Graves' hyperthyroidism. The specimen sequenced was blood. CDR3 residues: CASKTGINSPLHF. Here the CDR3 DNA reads TGTGCCAGCAAAACAGGGATTAATTCACCCCTCCACTTT.